This T cell receptor (beta chain) was documented in a study of T cells in Graves' hyperthyroidism and ophthalmopathy. Study-wide results and caveats: The majority of expanded thyroid clonotypes above 0.001 also appeared in blood.

Amplification of TCR beta CDR3 regions was performed using RNA transcripts as template. HTBI primers drove first-round RT-PCR of the TCR CDR3. TCRdb re-called the multiplex PCR reads with MiXCR, one entry per CDR3 protein. The sample consists of around 500,000 distinct CDR3 sequences, approximately 14% of them appearing once. This clonotype appeared a few times. Its antigen remains unidentified. Pregnant or lactating patients were excluded, as were those with uncontrolled infection or other autoimmune disease. The authors took PBMCs from over 8.5 ml fresh peripheral blood. This CDR3 region has 15 residues. The V gene's germline CDR1 is KGHSH and CDR2 LQKENI. V gave up 3 bases and J gave up 7 bases, with 13 bases separating them.

Sequencing was performed on blood. The sequence derives from a woman aged 40 to 50 with Graves' hyperthyroidism. This chain joins TRBV18 and TRBJ1-6, with D unresolved. In DNA, the CDR3 is TGTGCCAGCTCACCTGGAACGGCGTGGAATTCACCCCTCCACTTT. Translation gives CASSPGTAWNSPLHF.